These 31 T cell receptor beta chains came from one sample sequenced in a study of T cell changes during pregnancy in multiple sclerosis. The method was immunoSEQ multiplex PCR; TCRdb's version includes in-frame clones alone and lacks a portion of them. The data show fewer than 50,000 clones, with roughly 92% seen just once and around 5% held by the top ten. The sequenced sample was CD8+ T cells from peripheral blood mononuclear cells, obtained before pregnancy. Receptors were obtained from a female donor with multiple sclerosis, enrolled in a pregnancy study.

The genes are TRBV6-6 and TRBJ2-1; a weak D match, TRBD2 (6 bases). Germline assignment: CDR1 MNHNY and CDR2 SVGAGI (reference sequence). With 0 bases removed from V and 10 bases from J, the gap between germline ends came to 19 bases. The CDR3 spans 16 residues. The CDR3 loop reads CASSYSAGGAEREQFF. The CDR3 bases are TGTGCCAGCAGTTACTCGGCCGGAGGGGCGGAGCGGGAGCAGTTCTTC.

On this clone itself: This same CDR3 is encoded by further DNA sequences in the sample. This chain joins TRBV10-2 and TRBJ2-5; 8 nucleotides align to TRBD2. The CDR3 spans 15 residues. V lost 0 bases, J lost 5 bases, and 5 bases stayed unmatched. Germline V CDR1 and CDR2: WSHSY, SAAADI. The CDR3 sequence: CASSESPGGRETQYF. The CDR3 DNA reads TGCGCCAGCAGTGAGTCGCCGGGAGGGCGTGAGACCCAGTACTTC.

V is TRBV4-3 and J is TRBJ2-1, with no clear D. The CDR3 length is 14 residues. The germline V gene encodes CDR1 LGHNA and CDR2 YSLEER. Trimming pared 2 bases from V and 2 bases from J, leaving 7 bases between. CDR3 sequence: CASSQLTTYNEQFF. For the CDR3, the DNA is TGCGCCAGCAGCCAACTTACTACCTACAATGAGCAGTTCTTC.

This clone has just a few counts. The CDR3 is CASTEGTYEQYF. The CDR3 DNA is TGTGCCAGCACAGAGGGTACCTACGAGCAGTACTTC. This chain connects TRBV6-1 to TRBJ2-7; tentative D call: TRBD2 (5 bases). The CDR3 consists of 12 residues. Trimming pared 7 bases from V and 2 bases from J, leaving 9 bases between. Germline-derived CDR1 and CDR2 are MNHNS and SASEGT.

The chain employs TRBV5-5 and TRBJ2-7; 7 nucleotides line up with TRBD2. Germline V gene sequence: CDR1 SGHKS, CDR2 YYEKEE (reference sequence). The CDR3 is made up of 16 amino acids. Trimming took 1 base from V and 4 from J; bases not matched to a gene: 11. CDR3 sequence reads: CASSLSGGVVRYEQYF. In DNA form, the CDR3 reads TGTGCCAGCAGCTTGAGTGGGGGGGTCGTGCGGTACGAGCAGTACTTC. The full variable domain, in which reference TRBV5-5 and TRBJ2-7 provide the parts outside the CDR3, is DAGVTQSPTHLIKTRGQQVTLRCSPISGHKSVSWYQQVLGQGPQFIFQYYEKEERGRGNFPDRFSARQFPNYSSELNVNALLLGDSALYLCASSLSGGVVRYEQYFGPGTRLTVT.

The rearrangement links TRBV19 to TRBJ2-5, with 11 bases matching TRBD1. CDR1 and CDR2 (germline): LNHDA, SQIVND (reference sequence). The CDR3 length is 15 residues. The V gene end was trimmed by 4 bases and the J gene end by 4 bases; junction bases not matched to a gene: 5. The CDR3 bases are TGTGCCAGTAGTACCGGGACAGGGGGAGGAGAGACCCAGTACTTC. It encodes CASSTGTGGGETQYF.

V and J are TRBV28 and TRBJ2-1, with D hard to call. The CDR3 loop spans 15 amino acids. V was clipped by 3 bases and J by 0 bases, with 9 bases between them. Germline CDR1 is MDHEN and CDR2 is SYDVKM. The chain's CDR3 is CASSFRQASYNEQFF. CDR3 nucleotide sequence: TGTGCCAGCAGTTTTAGGCAGGCCTCCTACAATGAGCAGTTCTTC.

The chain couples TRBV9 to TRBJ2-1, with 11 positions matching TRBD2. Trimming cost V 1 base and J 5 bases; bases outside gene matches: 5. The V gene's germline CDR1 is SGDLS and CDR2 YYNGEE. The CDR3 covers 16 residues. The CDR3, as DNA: TGTGCCAGCAGCGTAACGGGACTAGCGGTCAACAATGAGCAGTTCTTC. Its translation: CASSVTGLAVNNEQFF.

The CDR3 DNA reads as TGTGCCAGCAGCCGTAGGACAGGGAAAGAAAAACTGTTTTTT. It is translated as CASSRRTGKEKLFF. The V call is TRBV28, the J call TRBJ1-4, with 8 bases lining up with TRBD1. CDR3 length: 14 residues. Germline V gene data show CDR1 as MDHEN and CDR2 as SYDVKM. Trimming at V came to 6 bases and at J to 8 bases, leaving 8 bases not matched to a gene.

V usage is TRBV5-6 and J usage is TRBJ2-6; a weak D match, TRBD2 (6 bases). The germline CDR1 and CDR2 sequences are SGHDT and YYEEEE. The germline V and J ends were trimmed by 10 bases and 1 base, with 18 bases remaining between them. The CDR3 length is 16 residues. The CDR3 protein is CASSGAGKSGANVLTF. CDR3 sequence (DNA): TGTGCCTCAAGTGGGGCGGGGAAATCTGGGGCCAACGTCCTGACTTTC.

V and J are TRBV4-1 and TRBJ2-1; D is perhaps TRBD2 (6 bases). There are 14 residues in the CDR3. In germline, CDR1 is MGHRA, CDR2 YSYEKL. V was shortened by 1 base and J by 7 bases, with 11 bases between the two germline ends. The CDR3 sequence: CASSQALATNEQFF. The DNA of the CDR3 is TGCGCCAGCAGCCAAGCCCTAGCGACAAATGAGCAGTTCTTC.

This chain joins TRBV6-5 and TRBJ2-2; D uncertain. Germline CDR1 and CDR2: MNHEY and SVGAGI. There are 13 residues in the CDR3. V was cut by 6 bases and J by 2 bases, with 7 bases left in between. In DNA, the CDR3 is TGTGCCAGCAGCCCGGGTAACACCGGGGAGCTGTTTTTT. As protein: CASSPGNTGELFF.

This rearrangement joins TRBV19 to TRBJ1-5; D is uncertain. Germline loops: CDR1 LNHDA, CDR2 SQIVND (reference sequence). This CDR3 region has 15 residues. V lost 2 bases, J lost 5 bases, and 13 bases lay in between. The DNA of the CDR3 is TGTGCCAGTAGTATATCCCACATAATCCATCAGCCCCAGCATTTT. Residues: CASSISHIIHQPQHF.

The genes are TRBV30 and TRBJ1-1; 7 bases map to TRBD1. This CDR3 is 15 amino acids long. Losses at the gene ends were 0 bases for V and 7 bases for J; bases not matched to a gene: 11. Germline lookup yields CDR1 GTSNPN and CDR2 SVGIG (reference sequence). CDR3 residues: CAWSVQYGTALEAFF. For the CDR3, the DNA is TGTGCCTGGAGTGTACAGTATGGGACAGCCCTTGAAGCTTTCTTT.

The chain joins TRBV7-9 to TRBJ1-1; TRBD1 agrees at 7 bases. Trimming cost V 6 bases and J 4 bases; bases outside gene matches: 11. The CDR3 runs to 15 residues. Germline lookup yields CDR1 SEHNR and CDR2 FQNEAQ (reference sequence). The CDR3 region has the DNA TGTGCCAGCAGTCTCGGACAGGCCGTGGCCACTGAAGCTTTCTTT. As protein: CASSLGQAVATEAFF.

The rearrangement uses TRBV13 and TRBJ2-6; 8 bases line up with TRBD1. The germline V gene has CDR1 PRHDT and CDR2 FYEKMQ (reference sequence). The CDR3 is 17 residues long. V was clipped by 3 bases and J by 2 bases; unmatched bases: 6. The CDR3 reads CASSLDRDPAGANVLTF. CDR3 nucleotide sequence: TGTGCCAGCAGCTTGGACAGGGATCCGGCTGGGGCCAACGTCCTGACTTTC.

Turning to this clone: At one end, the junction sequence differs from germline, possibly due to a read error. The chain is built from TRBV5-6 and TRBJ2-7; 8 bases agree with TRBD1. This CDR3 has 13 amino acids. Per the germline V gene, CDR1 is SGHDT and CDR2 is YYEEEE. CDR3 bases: TGTGCCAGCAGTTTGGGGACAGGTTACGAGCAGTACTTC. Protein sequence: CASSLGTGYEQYF.

CDR3 protein: CASSQDPEGEKLFF. The DNA for the CDR3 is TGCGCCAGCAGCCAGGATCCGGAGGGAGAAAAACTGTTTTTT. The chain couples TRBV4-1 to TRBJ1-4; unclear D gene. Germline V CDR1 and CDR2: MGHRA, YSYEKL. V was clipped by 3 bases and J by 8 bases, with 13 bases between them. There are 14 residues in the CDR3.

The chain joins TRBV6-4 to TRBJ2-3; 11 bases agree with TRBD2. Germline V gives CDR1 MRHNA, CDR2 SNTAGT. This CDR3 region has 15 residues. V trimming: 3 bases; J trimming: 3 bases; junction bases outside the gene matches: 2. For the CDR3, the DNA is TGTGCCAGCAGTGATTGGACTAGCGGGACAGATACGCAGTATTTT. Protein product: CASSDWTSGTDTQYF.

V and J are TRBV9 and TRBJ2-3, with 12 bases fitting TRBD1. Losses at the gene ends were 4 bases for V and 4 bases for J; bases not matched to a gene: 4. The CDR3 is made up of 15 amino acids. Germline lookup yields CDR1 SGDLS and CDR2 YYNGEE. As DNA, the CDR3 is TGTGCCAGCAGCCCTGGGACAGGGGGCCCAGATACGCAGTATTTT. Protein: CASSPGTGGPDTQYF.

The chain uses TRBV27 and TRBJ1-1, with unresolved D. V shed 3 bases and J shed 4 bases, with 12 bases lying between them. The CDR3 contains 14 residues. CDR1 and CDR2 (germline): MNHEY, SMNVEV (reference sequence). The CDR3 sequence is CASSFGPGTTEAFF. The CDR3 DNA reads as TGTGCCAGCAGTTTTGGTCCAGGCACCACTGAAGCTTTCTTT.

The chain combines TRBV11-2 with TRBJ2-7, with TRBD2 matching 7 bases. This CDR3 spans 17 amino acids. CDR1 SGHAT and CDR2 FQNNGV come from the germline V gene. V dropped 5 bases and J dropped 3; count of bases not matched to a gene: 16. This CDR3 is CASSLLGRGRAHYEQYF. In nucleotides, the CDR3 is TGTGCCAGCAGCCTATTAGGCCGAGGGAGGGCCCACTACGAGCAGTACTTC. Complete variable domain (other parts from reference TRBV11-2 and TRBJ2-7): EAGVAQSPRYKIIEKRQSVAFWCNPISGHATLYWYQQILGQGPKLLIQFQNNGVVDDSQLPKDRFSAERLKGVDSTLKIQPAKLEDSAVYLCASSLLGRGRAHYEQYFGPGTRLTVT.

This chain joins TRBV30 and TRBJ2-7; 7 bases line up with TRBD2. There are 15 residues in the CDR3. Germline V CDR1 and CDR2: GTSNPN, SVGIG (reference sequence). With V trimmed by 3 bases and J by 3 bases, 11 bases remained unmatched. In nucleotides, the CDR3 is TGTGCCTGGAGCCCTGTAGGGGAGGGCAACTACGAGCAGTACTTC. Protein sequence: CAWSPVGEGNYEQYF.

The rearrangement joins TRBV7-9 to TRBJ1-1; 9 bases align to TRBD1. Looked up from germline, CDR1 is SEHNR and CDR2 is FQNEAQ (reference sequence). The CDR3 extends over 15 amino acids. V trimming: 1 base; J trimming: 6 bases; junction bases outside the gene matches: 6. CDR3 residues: CASSLGQGESSEAFF. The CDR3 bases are TGTGCCAGCAGCTTAGGACAGGGGGAATCTTCTGAAGCTTTCTTT. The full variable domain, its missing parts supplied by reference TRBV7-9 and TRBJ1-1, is DTGVSQNPRHKITKRGQNVTFRCDPISEHNRLYWYRQTLGQGPEFLTYFQNEAQLEKSRLLSDRFSAERPKGSFSTLEIQRTEQGDSAMYLCASSLGQGESSEAFFGQGTRLTVV.

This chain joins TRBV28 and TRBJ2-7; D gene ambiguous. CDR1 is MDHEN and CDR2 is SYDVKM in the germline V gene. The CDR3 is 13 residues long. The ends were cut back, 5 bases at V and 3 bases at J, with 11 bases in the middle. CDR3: CASSLMTYYEQYF. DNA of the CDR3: TGTGCCAGCAGTCTCATGACTTACTACGAGCAGTACTTC.

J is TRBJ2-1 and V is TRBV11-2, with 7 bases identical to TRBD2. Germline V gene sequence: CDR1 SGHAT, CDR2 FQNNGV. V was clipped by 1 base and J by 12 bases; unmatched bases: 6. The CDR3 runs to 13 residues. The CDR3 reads CASSLGGRRGQFF. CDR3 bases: TGTGCCAGCAGCTTAGGCGGGAGACGTGGGCAGTTCTTC.

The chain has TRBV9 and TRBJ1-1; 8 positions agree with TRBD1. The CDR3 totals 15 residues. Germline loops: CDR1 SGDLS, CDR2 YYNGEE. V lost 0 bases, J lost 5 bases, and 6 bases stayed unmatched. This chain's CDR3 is CASSVAGGESTEAFF. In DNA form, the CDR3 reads TGTGCCAGCAGCGTAGCAGGGGGCGAAAGTACTGAAGCTTTCTTT.

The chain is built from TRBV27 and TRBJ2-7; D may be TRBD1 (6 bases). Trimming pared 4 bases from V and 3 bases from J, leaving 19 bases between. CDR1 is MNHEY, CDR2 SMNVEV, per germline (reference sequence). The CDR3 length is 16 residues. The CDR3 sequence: CASSWEPLTGGYEQYF. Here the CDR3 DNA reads TGTGCCAGCAGTTGGGAACCCTTGACAGGAGGCTACGAGCAGTACTTC.

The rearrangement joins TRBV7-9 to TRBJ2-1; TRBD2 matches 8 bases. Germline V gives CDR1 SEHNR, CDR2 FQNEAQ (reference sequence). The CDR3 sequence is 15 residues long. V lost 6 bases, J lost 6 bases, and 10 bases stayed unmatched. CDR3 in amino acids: CASSSLTGTSNEQFF. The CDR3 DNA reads TGTGCCAGCAGTTCACTGACCGGGACTAGCAATGAGCAGTTCTTC.

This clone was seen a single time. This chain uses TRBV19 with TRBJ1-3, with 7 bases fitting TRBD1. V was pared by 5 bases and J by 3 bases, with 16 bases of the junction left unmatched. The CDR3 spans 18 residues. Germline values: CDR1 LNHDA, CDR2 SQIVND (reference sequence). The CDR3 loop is CASSAVARQGTYGNTIYF. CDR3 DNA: TGTGCCAGTAGTGCGGTGGCGAGACAGGGAACTTATGGAAACACCATATATTTT.

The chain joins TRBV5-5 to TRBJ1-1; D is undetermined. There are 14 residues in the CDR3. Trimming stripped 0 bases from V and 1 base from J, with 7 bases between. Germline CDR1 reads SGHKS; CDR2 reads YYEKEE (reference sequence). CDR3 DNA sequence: TGTGCCAGCAGCTTGGCTGCAGGGAACACTGAAGCTTTCTTT. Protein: CASSLAAGNTEAFF.